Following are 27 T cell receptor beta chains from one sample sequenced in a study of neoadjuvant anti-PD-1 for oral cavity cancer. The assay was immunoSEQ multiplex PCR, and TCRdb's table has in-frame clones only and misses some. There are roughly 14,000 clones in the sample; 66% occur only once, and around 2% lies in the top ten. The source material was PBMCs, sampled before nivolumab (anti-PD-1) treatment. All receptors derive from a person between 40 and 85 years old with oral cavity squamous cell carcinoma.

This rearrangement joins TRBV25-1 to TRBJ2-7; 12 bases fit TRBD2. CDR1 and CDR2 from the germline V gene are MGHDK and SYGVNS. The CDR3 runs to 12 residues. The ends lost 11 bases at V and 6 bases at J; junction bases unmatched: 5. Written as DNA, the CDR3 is TGTGCCGCCAAGGGACTAGCGGGCGAGCAGTACTTC. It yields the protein CAAKGLAGEQYF.

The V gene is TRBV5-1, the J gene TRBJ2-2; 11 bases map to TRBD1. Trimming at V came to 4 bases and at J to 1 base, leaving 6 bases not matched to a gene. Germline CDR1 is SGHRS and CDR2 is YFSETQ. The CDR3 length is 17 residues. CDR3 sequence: CASSTSGTGGNTGELFF. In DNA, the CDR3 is TGCGCCAGCAGCACATCCGGGACAGGGGGGAACACCGGGGAGCTGTTTTTT.

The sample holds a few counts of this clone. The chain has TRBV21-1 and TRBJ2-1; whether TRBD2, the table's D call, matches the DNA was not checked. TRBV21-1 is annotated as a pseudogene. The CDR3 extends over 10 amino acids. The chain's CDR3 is CASSFFRQFF. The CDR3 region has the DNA TGTGCCAGCAGCTTCTTCCGGCAGTTCTTC.

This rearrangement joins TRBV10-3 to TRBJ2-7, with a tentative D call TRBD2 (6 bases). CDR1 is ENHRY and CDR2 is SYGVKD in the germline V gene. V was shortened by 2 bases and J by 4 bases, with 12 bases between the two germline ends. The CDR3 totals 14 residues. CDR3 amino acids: CAISEQGGVYEQYF. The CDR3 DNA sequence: TGTGCCATCAGTGAGCAGGGAGGTGTATACGAGCAGTACTTC.

In DNA, the CDR3 is TGTGCCAGCAGCGTAGGACGGCGAGGCTTTACTAACTATGGCTACACCTTC. The encoded protein is CASSVGRRGFTNYGYTF. This chain connects TRBV9 to TRBJ1-2; no definite D call. The V gene's germline CDR1 is SGDLS and CDR2 YYNGEE. The CDR3 has 17 amino acids. The V gene lost 0 bases and the J gene lost 0 bases, with 15 bases spanning the gap.

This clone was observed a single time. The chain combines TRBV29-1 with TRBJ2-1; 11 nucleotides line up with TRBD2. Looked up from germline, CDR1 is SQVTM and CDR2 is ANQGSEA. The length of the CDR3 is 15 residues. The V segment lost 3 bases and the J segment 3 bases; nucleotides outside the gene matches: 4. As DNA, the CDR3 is TGCAGCGTTGAGGCTAGCGGGGGGTTCTACAATGAGCAGTTCTTC. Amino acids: CSVEASGGFYNEQFF.

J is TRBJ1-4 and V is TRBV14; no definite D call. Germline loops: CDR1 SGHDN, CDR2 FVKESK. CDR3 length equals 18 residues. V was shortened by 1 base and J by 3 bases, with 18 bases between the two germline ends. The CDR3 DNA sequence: TGTGCCAGCAGCCAAGGATTCCTCATAGACACGGCTAATGAAAAACTGTTTTTT. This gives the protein CASSQGFLIDTANEKLFF.

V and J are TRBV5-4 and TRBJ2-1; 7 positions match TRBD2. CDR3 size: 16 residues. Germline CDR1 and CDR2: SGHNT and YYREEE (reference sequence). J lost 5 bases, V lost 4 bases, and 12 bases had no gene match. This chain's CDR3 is CASSQAIAGTHNEQFF. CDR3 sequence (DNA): TGTGCCAGCAGCCAAGCAATAGCGGGTACACACAATGAGCAGTTCTTC.

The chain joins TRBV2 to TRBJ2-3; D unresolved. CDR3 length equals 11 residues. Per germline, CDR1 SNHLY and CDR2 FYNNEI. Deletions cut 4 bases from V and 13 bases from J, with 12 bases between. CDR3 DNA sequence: TGTGCCAGCAGTGCGGGCGGAACAAAGTATTTT. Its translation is CASSAGGTKYF.

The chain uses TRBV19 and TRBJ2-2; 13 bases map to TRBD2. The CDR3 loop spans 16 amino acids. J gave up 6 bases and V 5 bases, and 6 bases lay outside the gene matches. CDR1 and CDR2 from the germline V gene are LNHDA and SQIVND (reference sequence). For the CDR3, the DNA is TGTGCCAGTAGTCCCTGGACTAGCGGGAGCTCCGGGGAGCTGTTTTTT. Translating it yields CASSPWTSGSSGELFF.

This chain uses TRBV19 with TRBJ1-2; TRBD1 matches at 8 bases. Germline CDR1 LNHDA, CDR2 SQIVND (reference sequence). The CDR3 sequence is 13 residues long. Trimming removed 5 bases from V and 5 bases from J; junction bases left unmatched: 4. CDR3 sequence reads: CASSLTGDYGYTF. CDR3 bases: TGTGCCAGTAGTTTGACAGGGGATTATGGCTACACCTTC.

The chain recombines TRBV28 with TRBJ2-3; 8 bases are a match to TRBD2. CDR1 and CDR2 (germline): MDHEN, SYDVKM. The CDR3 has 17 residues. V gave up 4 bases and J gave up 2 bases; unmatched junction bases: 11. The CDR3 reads CASSSAGGAKYTDTQYF. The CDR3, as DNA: TGTGCCAGCAGTTCCGCCGGGGGGGCCAAATACACAGATACGCAGTATTTT.

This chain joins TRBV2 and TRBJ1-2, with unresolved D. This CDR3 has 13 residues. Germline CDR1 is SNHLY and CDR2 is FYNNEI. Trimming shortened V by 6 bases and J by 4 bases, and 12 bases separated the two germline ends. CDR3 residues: CASSLGFLYGYTF. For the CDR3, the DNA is TGTGCCAGCAGCTTAGGATTCCTCTATGGCTACACCTTC. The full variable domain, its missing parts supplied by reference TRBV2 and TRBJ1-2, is EPEVTQTPSHQVTQMGQEVILRCVPISNHLYFYWYRQILGQKVEFLVSFYNNEISEKSEIFDDQFSVERPDGSNFTLKIRSTKLEDSAMYFCASSLGFLYGYTFGSGTRLTVV.

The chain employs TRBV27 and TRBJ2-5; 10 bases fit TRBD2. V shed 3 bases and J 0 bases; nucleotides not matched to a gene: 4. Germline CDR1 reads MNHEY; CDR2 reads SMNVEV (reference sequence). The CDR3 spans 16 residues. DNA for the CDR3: TGTGCCAGCAGTTTGGGGACTAGCGCCTACCAAGAGACCCAGTACTTC. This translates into CASSLGTSAYQETQYF.

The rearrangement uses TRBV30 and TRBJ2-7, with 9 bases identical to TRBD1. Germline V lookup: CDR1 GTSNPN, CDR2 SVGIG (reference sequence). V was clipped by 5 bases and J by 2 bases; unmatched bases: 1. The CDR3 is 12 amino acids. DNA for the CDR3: TGTGCCTGGGACAGGGGGGCCTACGAGCAGTACTTC. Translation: CAWDRGAYEQYF.

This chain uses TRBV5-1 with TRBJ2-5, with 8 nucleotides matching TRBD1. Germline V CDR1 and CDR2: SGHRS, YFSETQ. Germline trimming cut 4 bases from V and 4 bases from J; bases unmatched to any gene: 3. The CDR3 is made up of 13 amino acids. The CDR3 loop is CASSRTGRETQYF. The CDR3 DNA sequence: TGCGCCAGCAGCAGGACAGGGAGAGAGACCCAGTACTTC.

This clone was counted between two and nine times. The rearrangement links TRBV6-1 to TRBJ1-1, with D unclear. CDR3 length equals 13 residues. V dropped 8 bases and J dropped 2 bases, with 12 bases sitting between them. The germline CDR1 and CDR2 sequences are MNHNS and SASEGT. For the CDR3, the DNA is TGTGCCAGCCGGAAGGAAGTAAACACTGAAGCTTTCTTT. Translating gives CASRKEVNTEAFF.

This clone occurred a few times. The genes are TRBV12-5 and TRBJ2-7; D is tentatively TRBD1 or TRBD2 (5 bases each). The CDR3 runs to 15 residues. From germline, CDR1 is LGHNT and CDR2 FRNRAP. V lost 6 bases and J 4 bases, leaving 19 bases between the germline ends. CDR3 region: CASGRDASGVYEQYF. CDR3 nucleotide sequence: TGTGCTAGTGGCCGGGACGCCTCTGGGGTATACGAGCAGTACTTC.

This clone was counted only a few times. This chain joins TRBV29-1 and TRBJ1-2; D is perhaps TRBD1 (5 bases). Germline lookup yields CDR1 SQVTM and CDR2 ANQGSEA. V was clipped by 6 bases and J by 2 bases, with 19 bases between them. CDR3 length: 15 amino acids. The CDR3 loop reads CSVQGRGAGNYGYTF. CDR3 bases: TGCAGCGTCCAAGGTCGAGGAGCAGGGAACTATGGCTACACCTTC.

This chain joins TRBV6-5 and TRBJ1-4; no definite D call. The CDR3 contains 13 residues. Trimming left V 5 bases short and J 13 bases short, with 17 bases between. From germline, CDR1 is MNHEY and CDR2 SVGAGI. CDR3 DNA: TGTGCCAGCAGTACTGGTCTCGGGATTAGACTGTTTTTT. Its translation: CASSTGLGIRLFF.

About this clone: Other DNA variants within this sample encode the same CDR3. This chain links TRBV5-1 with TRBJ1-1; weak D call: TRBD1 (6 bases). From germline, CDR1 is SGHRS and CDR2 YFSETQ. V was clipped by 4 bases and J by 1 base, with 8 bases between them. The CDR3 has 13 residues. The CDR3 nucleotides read TGCGCCAGCAGCCCGACAGGGAACACTGAAGCTTTCTTT. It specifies CASSPTGNTEAFF.

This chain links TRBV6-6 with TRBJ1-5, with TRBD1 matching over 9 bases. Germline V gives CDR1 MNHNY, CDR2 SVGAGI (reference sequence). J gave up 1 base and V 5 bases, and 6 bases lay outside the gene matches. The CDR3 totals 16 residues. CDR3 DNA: TGTGCCAGCAGTGCCCCACAGGGGGCAAGCAATCAGCCCCAGCATTTT. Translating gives CASSAPQGASNQPQHF.

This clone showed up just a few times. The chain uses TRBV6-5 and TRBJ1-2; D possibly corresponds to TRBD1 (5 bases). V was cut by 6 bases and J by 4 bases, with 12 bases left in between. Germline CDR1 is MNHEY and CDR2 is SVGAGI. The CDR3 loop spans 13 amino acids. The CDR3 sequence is CASRRGASYGYTF. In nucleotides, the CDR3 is TGTGCCAGCAGGAGAGGGGCAAGCTATGGCTACACCTTC.

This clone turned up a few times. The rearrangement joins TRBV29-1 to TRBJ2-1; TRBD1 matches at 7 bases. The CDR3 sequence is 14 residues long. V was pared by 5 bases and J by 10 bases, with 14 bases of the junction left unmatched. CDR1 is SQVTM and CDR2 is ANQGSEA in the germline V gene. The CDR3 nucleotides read TGCAGCGTTCCGGGACAGCGATCCATATGGGAGCAGTTCTTC. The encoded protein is CSVPGQRSIWEQFF.

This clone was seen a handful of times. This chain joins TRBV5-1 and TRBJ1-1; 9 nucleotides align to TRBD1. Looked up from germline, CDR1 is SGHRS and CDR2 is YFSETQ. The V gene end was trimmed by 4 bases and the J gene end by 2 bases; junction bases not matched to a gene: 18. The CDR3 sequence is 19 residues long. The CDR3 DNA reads TGCGCCAGCAGCCCCTCCGAGGGGACAGGGAGTTTTTTTAACACTGAAGCTTTCTTT. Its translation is CASSPSEGTGSFFNTEAFF.

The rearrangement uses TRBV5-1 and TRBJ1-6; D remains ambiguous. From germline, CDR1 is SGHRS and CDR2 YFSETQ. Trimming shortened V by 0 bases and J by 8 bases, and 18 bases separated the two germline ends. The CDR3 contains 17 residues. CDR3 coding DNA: TGCGCCAGCAGCTTGGCCTGGGGTGGCGGTAACGATTCACCCCTCCACTTT. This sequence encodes CASSLAWGGGNDSPLHF.

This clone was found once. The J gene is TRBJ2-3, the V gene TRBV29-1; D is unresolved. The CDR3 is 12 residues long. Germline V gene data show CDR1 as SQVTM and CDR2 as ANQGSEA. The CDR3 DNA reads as TGCAGTTGTCAGAAGGCAGGCCTCGGGCGGTATTTT. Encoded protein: CSCQKAGLGRYF.